These 18 T cell receptor beta chains originate from one sample sequenced in a study of blood T cell repertoires in COVID-19. Profiled with immunoSEQ multiplex PCR; TCRdb holds only in-frame clones, not every one. The sample carries 400,000 to 550,000 clones, approximately 90% recorded once. Sequences were obtained from PBMCs or T cells enriched from blood (not recorded which). The receptors stem from a woman aged 18-29 years with acute COVID-19.

The chain links TRBV2 to TRBJ2-1, with 9 bases lining up with TRBD1. After removal of 0 bases from V and 3 bases from J, the junction contained 3 bases not matched to a gene. Germline V gene sequence: CDR1 SNHLY, CDR2 FYNNEI. There are 16 residues in the CDR3. The CDR3 protein is CASSEAQDRGYNEQFF. The CDR3 DNA is TGTGCCAGCAGTGAAGCACAGGACAGGGGCTACAATGAGCAGTTCTTC.

This clone occurred once. The chain employs TRBV7-9 and TRBJ2-3; D gene ambiguous. In germline, CDR1 is SEHNR, CDR2 FQNEAQ (reference sequence). The CDR3 is 15 residues long. V was shortened by 5 bases and J by 2 bases, with 14 bases between the two germline ends. CDR3 nucleotides: TGTGCCAGCAGCCTCCTTTCACAAATCACAGATACGCAGTATTTT. It codes for CASSLLSQITDTQYF.

The chain has TRBV27 and TRBJ2-3, with D maybe TRBD2 (6 bases). V was trimmed by 2 bases and J by 2 bases, leaving 11 bases between them. The germline V gene encodes CDR1 MNHEY and CDR2 SMNVEV (reference sequence). The length of the CDR3 is 15 residues. CDR3 coding DNA: TGTGCCAGCAGTTTAACGGGAGCTCACACAGATACGCAGTATTTT. Amino acid sequence: CASSLTGAHTDTQYF.

The V and J genes are TRBV12-5 and TRBJ2-1, with TRBD2 identical over 13 bases. Germline CDR1 is LGHNT and CDR2 is FRNRAP. Trimming cost V 2 bases and J 4 bases; bases outside gene matches: 5. CDR3 length equals 17 residues. The CDR3 coding sequence is TGTGCTAGTGGTTTGAGTATGGGACTAGCGGGATACAATGAGCAGTTCTTC. This codes for CASGLSMGLAGYNEQFF.

The chain recombines TRBV6-5 with TRBJ2-2; no clear D. The CDR3 is 15 amino acids. The V gene's germline CDR1 is MNHEY and CDR2 SVGAGI. Between the trimmed V and J ends, which lost 7 bases and 1 base, there was a span of 13 bases. CDR3 nucleotides: TGTGCCAGCACTTGGGTCCGGAGGAACACCGGGGAGCTGTTTTTT. This codes for CASTWVRRNTGELFF.

The chain is built from TRBV7-8 and TRBJ1-2; 11 nucleotides agree with TRBD1. The germline V gene has CDR1 SGHVS and CDR2 FQNEAQ. Losses at the gene ends were 5 bases for V and 4 bases for J; bases not matched to a gene: 9. The CDR3 sequence is 16 residues long. CDR3: CASSKSGTGGVYGYTF. The CDR3 region has the DNA TGTGCCAGCAGCAAATCCGGGACAGGGGGGGTCTATGGCTACACCTTC.

The rearrangement uses TRBV28 and TRBJ2-1; D might be TRBD2 (6 bases). V shed 3 bases and J shed 4 bases, with 22 bases lying between them. CDR3 size: 18 residues. Germline values: CDR1 MDHEN, CDR2 SYDVKM. The CDR3 region is CASSLEGLVAEVYNEQFF. The CDR3 bases are TGTGCCAGCAGTTTGGAGGGGCTGGTAGCGGAAGTTTACAATGAGCAGTTCTTC.

Remarks on this clone: Its ends do not fully match the called genes, so a read error is possible. The V gene is TRBV11-2, the J gene TRBJ2-4; TRBD1 matches at 9 bases. Germline V gives CDR1 SGHAT, CDR2 FQNNGV. The CDR3 covers 13 residues. CDR3 amino acids: CASSSWGDRASNF. CDR3 DNA: TGTGCCAGCAGCTCCTGGGGGGACAGGGCGTCCAACTTC.

Notes on this clone: Distinct nucleotide sequences in the sample also encode this CDR3. The chain carries TRBV19 and TRBJ2-1; a possible D gene is TRBD2 (6 bases). Deletions cut 4 bases from V and 0 bases from J, with 10 bases between. The CDR3 loop spans 15 amino acids. Germline values: CDR1 LNHDA, CDR2 SQIVND (reference sequence). The CDR3 bases are TGTGCCAGTAGTAGTAGCGGAAGCTCCTACAATGAGCAGTTCTTC. Its translation: CASSSSGSSYNEQFF. Full variable domain (remainder filled in from reference TRBV19 and TRBJ2-1): DGGITQSPKYLFRKEGQNVTLSCEQNLNHDAMYWYRQDPGQGLRLIYYSQIVNDFQKGDIAEGYSVSREKKESFPLTVTSAQKNPTAFYLCASSSSGSSYNEQFFGPGTRLTVL.

This clone was seen a handful of times. The chain is built from TRBV4-2 and TRBJ1-3, with a weak D call TRBD1 (5 bases). Trimming left V 0 bases short and J 4 bases short, with 10 bases between. This CDR3 is built from 15 residues. The germline V gene encodes CDR1 LGHNA and CDR2 YNFKEQ. The CDR3 coding sequence is TGTGCCAGCAGCCAAGAAGCAGGGATAGGAAACACCATATATTTT. Translated, it gives CASSQEAGIGNTIYF.

The chain is built from TRBV10-3 and TRBJ2-2; TRBD1 aligns across 8 bases. The CDR3 is made up of 14 amino acids. Losses at the gene ends were 6 bases for V and 5 bases for J; bases not matched to a gene: 5. Germline values: CDR1 ENHRY, CDR2 SYGVKD. CDR3 residues: CAISNGQGTGELFF. The CDR3 DNA is TGTGCCATCAGCAACGGACAGGGTACCGGGGAGCTGTTTTTT.

A remark on this clone: This sequence may be a read error, since a much larger clone differs from it by one base. The rearrangement uses TRBV7-2 and TRBJ2-1; 11 bases map to TRBD2. This CDR3 spans 15 amino acids. V lost 6 bases, J lost 2 bases, and 3 bases stayed unmatched. From germline, CDR1 is SGHTA and CDR2 FQGNSA. In DNA form, the CDR3 reads TGTGCCAGCAGGGTTAGCGGGGGGGCCTACAATGAGCAGTTCTTC. This translates into CASRVSGGAYNEQFF.

The V and J genes are TRBV5-1 and TRBJ2-5; D unclear. V lost 4 bases, J lost 5 bases, and 12 bases lay in between. The CDR3 consists of 13 residues. CDR1 is SGHRS, CDR2 YFSETQ, per germline. The CDR3: CASSLSLQETQYF. DNA for the CDR3: TGCGCCAGCAGCCTTAGTTTACAGGAGACCCAGTACTTC.

The chain carries TRBV5-5 and TRBJ1-1; D gene unclear. The CDR3 consists of 15 residues. The ends were cut back, 2 bases at V and 0 bases at J, with 11 bases in the middle. The germline gives CDR1 SGHKS, CDR2 YYEKEE (reference sequence). CDR3 protein: CASSFGQRVNTEAFF. The CDR3 DNA is TGTGCCAGCAGCTTCGGGCAGAGGGTGAACACTGAAGCTTTCTTT.

There are a few counts of this clone. This chain connects TRBV2 to TRBJ1-2, with unresolved D. V was trimmed by 0 bases and J by 4 bases, leaving 9 bases between them. From germline, CDR1 is SNHLY and CDR2 FYNNEI. This CDR3 is built from 14 residues. In DNA, the CDR3 is TGTGCCAGCAGTGAAGCGCGAGAGGTCTATGGCTACACCTTC. Amino acid sequence: CASSEAREVYGYTF.

The rearrangement joins TRBV2 to TRBJ2-1, with D possibly matching TRBD1 (5 bases). This CDR3 spans 16 amino acids. Trimming took off 2 bases at V and 0 bases at J, with 11 bases between the two ends. Per the germline V gene, CDR1 is SNHLY and CDR2 is FYNNEI. The CDR3 DNA follows: TGTGCCAGCAGTGAAAGGGGCAGTAGCTCCTACAATGAGCAGTTCTTC. Translation: CASSERGSSSYNEQFF.

The genes are TRBV7-3 and TRBJ2-3; 8 bases are a match to TRBD2. This CDR3 spans 15 amino acids. Losses at the gene ends were 4 bases for V and 4 bases for J; bases not matched to a gene: 7. Germline V gene sequence: CDR1 SGHTA, CDR2 FQGTGA. The CDR3 region is CASSSSGGNSDTQYF. CDR3 in DNA: TGTGCCAGCAGCTCCTCGGGGGGGAACTCAGATACGCAGTATTTT.

The gene calls are TRBV27 and TRBJ1-2; 8 bases align to TRBD1. V lost 5 bases to trimming and J lost 4 bases; unmatched junction nucleotides: 24. The CDR3 spans 20 residues. Looked up from germline, CDR1 is MNHEY and CDR2 is SMNVEV (reference sequence). CDR3 nucleotides: TGTGCCAGCAGTCCAAGGGGGCCAGGGGGCTACCGGGACCCGAGCTATGGCTACACCTTC. This encodes CASSPRGPGGYRDPSYGYTF.